This T cell receptor beta chain came from a study of PD-1 blockade in classical Hodgkin lymphoma. Worth noting for this clone: What it binds is not known. A junction boundary mismatches the germline segment, possibly from a read error.

Clones were read by immunoSEQ multiplex PCR, and TCRdb kept only the in-frame ones, dropping some. Of roughly 94,000 clones listed, 93% are singletons. Study-level results: Patients excluded were those beginning nivolumab under 1 year after ASCT.

CDR1 and CDR2 from the germline V gene are MNHEY and SVGAGI. The CDR3 spans 14 residues. Time point: cycle 4 day 1 (C4D1), after six to seven weeks of nivolumab. Each of the patients experienced relapse following autologous stem cell transplantation, and their brentuximab vedotin exposure differed. This chain connects TRBV6-5 to TRBJ1-1; TRBD1 might be the D (5 bases). Here the sequenced sample was peripheral blood mononuclear cells (PBMCs), taken before the fourth cycle of nivolumab. This clonotype originated in a human donor with classical Hodgkin lymphoma. CDR3 sequence: CASRYFGGSPEAFF. CDR3 sequence (DNA): TGTGCCAGCCGTTACTTCGGGGGGAGCCCTGAAGCTTTCTTT.